This T cell receptor beta chain is drawn from a study of metastatic and nonmetastatic thyroid tumors. None of the patients had undergone any treatment ahead of thyroid surgery. Germline V gene lookup returns CDR1 MRHNA and CDR2 SNTAGT. The V end lost 2 bases, the J end lost 3 bases, and 5 bases lay between the germline ends. The CDR3 sequence is 13 residues long. TCRdb re-processed the PCR reads through MiXCR. The sample has fewer than 50,000 clones; roughly 16% are singletons. This clonotype was obtained from a female donor with papillary thyroid cancer or a benign thyroid nodule (not recorded which). Some clones in this sample may be carry-over from other donors' samples. The chain employs TRBV6-4 and TRBJ2-1, with D hard to call. Sequences were obtained from blood. CDR3 DNA: TGTGCCAGCAGTGACGGGGTCTACAATGAGCAGTTCTTC. Protein product: CASSDGVYNEQFF.